The rows below give T cell receptor beta chains drawn from one sample of a study of technical replicates of blood from a few donors. Sequencing used immunoSEQ multiplex PCR; TCRdb keeps in-frame clones, though not all of them. The sample holds about 81,000 clones, approximately 96% seen once. The specimen was T cells isolated from PBMCs. Every receptor here comes from a human donor in good health. Each CDR3 is given with its conserved first and last residue. D genes are given only for firm matches. Some rows mark clone size as missing; the rest say once, few, many or name a class of expanded clone.

>TRBD2|-|TRBJ2-5|TRBV2
CASSPLAGAMYF
TGTGCCAGCAGTCCACTAGCGGGAGCGATGTACTTC
>TRBD2|-|TRBJ2-7|TRBV28
CASSLTASGIYEQYF
TGTGCCAGCAGTTTAACGGCTAGCGGGATCTACGAGCAGTACTTC
>TRBD2|-|TRBJ2-1|TRBV27
CASRLTAGSSYNEQFF
TGTGCCAGCAGACTAACAGCGGGAAGCTCCTACAATGAGCAGTTCTTC
>-|once|TRBJ1-2|TRBV19
CASKPDSYYGYTF
TGTGCCAGCAAGCCAGACAGTTACTATGGCTACACCTTC
>-|-|TRBJ2-1|TRBV29-1
CSVVRSNNEQFF
TGCAGCGTTGTTAGGAGCAACAATGAGCAGTTCTTC
>-|-|TRBJ2-7|TRBV9
CASSVDGSHAYEQYF
TGTGCCAGCAGCGTAGATGGTAGTCACGCCTACGAGCAGTACTTC
>-|-|TRBJ1-2|TRBV20-1
CSVEDYGYTF
TGCAGTGTGGAGGACTATGGCTACACCTTC
>-|-|TRBJ1-3|TRBV14
CASSRVGHTIYF
TGTGCCAGCAGTAGAGTGGGCCACACCATATATTTT
>-|once|TRBJ2-5|TRBV4-2
CASSQDSRETQYF
TGTGCCAGCAGCCAAGATTCACGGGAGACCCAGTACTTC
>-|once|TRBJ2-7|TRBV5-1
CASRVDAGLAYEQYF
TGCGCCAGCCGGGTCGATGCTGGACTGGCCTACGAGCAGTACTTC
>TRBD2|-|TRBJ2-3|TRBV6-6
CASSSGLAGEDTQYF
TGTGCCAGCAGTTCTGGGCTAGCGGGAGAAGATACGCAGTATTTT
>TRBD2|once|TRBJ2-5|TRBV19
CASRLAGTQYF
TGTGCCAGTAGGCTAGCGGGAACCCAGTACTTC
>-|-|TRBJ1-1|TRBV21-1
CASSKGRDSNTEAFF
TGTGCCAGCAGCAAAGGCCGGGACAGCAACACTGAAGCTTTCTTT
>TRBD2|-|TRBJ2-1|TRBV19
CASRIVPRKRGGPSTYNEQFF
TGTGCCAGTAGGATCGTTCCCCGTAAGCGGGGGGGACCTAGTACCTACAATGAGCAGTTCTTC
>TRBD1|-|TRBJ2-7|TRBV27
CASRKGPGTGTNEQYF
TGTGCCAGCAGGAAGGGGCCGGGGACAGGGACTAACGAGCAGTACTTC
>-|-|TRBJ2-1|TRBV10-3
CAISRGNEQFF
TGTGCCATCAGTCGGGGCAATGAGCAGTTCTTC
>TRBD1|-|TRBJ2-7|TRBV19
CASSLPGQGSYEQYF
TGTGCCAGTAGTTTACCGGGACAGGGGTCCTACGAGCAGTACTTC
>-|once|TRBJ2-7|TRBV6-5
CATRETGNYEQYF
TGTGCCACTCGTGAGACAGGAAACTACGAGCAGTACTTC
>-|-|TRBJ2-2|TRBV2
CASSEMTGVTGELFF
TGTGCCAGCAGTGAAATGACAGGAGTCACCGGGGAGCTGTTTTTT
>-|-|TRBJ2-2|TRBV7-6
CASSLGLENTGELFF
TGTGCCAGCAGCTTAGGGCTAGAAAACACCGGGGAGCTGTTTTTT
>TRBD2|once|TRBJ2-2|TRBV2
CVWTSGRIPGELFF
TGTGTCTGGACTAGCGGGAGAATACCGGGGGAGCTGTTTTTT
>-|-|TRBJ1-1|TRBV15
CATSTKAGMNTEAFF
TGTGCCACCAGCACTAAGGCAGGGATGAACACTGAAGCTTTCTTT
>-|-|TRBJ1-2|TRBV29-1
CSVEEATNYGYTF
TGCAGCGTTGAAGAGGCAACTAACTATGGCTACACCTTC
>TRBD2|-|TRBJ2-1|TRBV4-3
CASSQGLAGGNEQFF
TGCGCCAGCAGCCAAGGACTAGCGGGAGGAAATGAGCAGTTCTTC
>TRBD1|-|TRBJ2-7|TRBV7-7
CASQGASSYEQYF
TGTGCCAGCCAGGGGGCATCCTCCTACGAGCAGTACTTC
>-|once|TRBJ2-3|TRBV19
CASNTGLSTDTQYF
TGTGCCAGTAATACAGGGCTGAGCACAGATACGCAGTATTTT
>-|-|TRBJ1-2|TRBV6-4
CASSDAGGYTF
TGTGCCAGCAGTGACGCGGGGGGCTACACCTTC
>TRBD1|-|TRBJ1-2|TRBV4-1
CASNSGGSYGYTF
TGCGCCAGCAACTCAGGGGGCAGCTATGGCTACACCTTC
>TRBD2|-|TRBJ2-7|TRBV29-1
CSVRTGGSYEQYF
TGCAGCGTACGGACGGGAGGGTCCTACGAGCAGTACTTC
>TRBD1|-|TRBJ2-7|TRBV27
CASSLGHRQGAPSYEQYF
TGTGCCAGCAGTTTAGGTCATCGACAGGGGGCTCCCTCCTACGAGCAGTACTTC
>TRBD2|-|TRBJ2-3|TRBV7-3
CASSLRVAGGLQDTQYF
TGTGCCAGCAGCTTAAGGGTAGCGGGAGGGCTTCAAGATACGCAGTATTTT
>-|-|TRBJ1-2|TRBV5-4
CASSRAGEGMSYGYTF
TGTGCCAGCAGCCGGGCCGGGGAGGGTATGAGCTATGGCTACACCTTC
>-|once|TRBJ1-1|TRBV27
CASSLSTIYSTEAFF
TGTGCCAGCAGTTTATCCACTATATATAGCACTGAAGCTTTCTTT
>-|-|TRBJ2-7|TRBV11-2
CASSLSGIYEQYF
TGTGCCAGCAGCTTGTCAGGAATCTACGAGCAGTACTTC
>-|-|TRBJ1-2|TRBV7-9
CASSPTNSYTF
TGTGCCAGCAGTCCGACAAACAGCTACACCTTC
>TRBD2|-|TRBJ2-3|TRBV18
CASSPLAGSTDTQYF
TGTGCCAGCTCACCCTTAGCGGGTAGCACAGATACGCAGTATTTT
>-|-|TRBJ2-1|TRBV13
CAGAVEFSNEQFF
TGTGCCGGAGCGGTTGAGTTCAGCAATGAGCAGTTCTTC
>TRBD1|-|TRBJ1-1|TRBV27
CASIKPDRAGTEAFF
TGTGCCAGCATTAAACCGGACAGGGCAGGAACTGAAGCTTTCTTT
>-|-|TRBJ2-4|TRBV5-4
CASSNQGSQNIQYF
TGTGCCAGCAGCAATCAGGGGTCACAAAACATTCAGTACTTC
>-|once|TRBJ1-2|TRBV7-2
CASNRDRNYGYTF
TGTGCCAGCAACCGAGACAGAAACTATGGCTACACCTTC
>TRBD1|-|TRBJ2-2|TRBV5-4
CASSLPRQGRPGELFF
TGTGCCAGCAGCTTGCCCCGACAGGGTAGACCCGGGGAGCTGTTTTTT
>TRBD1|-|TRBJ2-7|TRBV5-1
CASSSSGQVSYEQYF
TGCGCCAGCAGCTCCTCGGGACAGGTCTCCTACGAGCAGTACTTC
>-|-|TRBJ2-2|TRBV29-1
CSVEISEGVGELFF
TGCAGCGTTGAAATTTCCGAGGGGGTCGGGGAGCTGTTTTTT
>-|-|TRBJ2-3|TRBV5-4
CASSSSTDTQYF
TGTGCCAGCAGCTCTAGCACCGATACGCAGTATTTT
>-|-|TRBJ2-2|TRBV27
CASSLLSGELFF
TGTGCCAGCAGTTTATTGAGCGGGGAGCTGTTTTTT
>TRBD1|-|TRBJ1-4|TRBV6-6
CASSYVQGAGEKLFF
TGTGCCAGCAGTTACGTACAGGGGGCTGGTGAAAAACTGTTTTTT
>-|-|TRBJ2-3|TRBV5-1
CASSLVSSEDTDTQYF
TGCGCCAGCAGCTTGGTTAGCAGCGAGGACACAGATACGCAGTATTTT
>-|-|TRBJ2-5|TRBV5-4
CASSFREFWGETQYF
TGTGCCAGCAGCTTCCGGGAGTTCTGGGGAGAGACCCAGTACTTC
>TRBD2|-|TRBJ2-7|TRBV2
CASSGSGVYEQYF
TGTGCCAGCAGTGGTAGCGGGGTCTACGAGCAGTACTTC
>TRBD2|-|TRBJ2-1|TRBV6-1
CASSEAPSGYNEQFF
TGTGCCAGCAGTGAAGCCCCTAGCGGTTACAATGAGCAGTTCTTC
>TRBD2|-|TRBJ2-1|TRBV28
CASKGVAGYYNEQFF
TGTGCCTCAAAGGGGGTAGCGGGATACTACAATGAGCAGTTCTTC
>TRBD2|-|TRBJ2-1|TRBV7-3
CASSLAGGPPVNEQFF
TGTGCCAGCAGCCTAGCGGGAGGCCCGCCCGTCAATGAGCAGTTCTTC
>TRBD2|-|TRBJ2-1|TRBV4-1
CASSQEMEREAYNEQFF
TGCGCCAGCAGCCAAGAAATGGAGCGGGAGGCGTACAATGAGCAGTTCTTC
>TRBD1|-|TRBJ1-4|TRBV7-9
CASSLDSGQGQKLFF
TGTGCCAGCAGCTTAGACTCCGGACAGGGGCAAAAACTGTTTTTT
>-|-|TRBJ2-7|TRBV11-2
CASSLSRDEQYF
TGTGCCAGCAGCTTAAGCAGGGACGAGCAGTACTTC
>-|-|TRBJ1-1|TRBV6-5
CASSYSKGHFNTEAFF
TGTGCCAGCAGTTACTCGAAGGGACACTTTAACACTGAAGCTTTCTTT
>TRBD2|-|TRBJ2-5|TRBV4-2
CASSQEGFLAGEETQYF
TGTGCCAGCAGCCAAGAAGGGTTCCTAGCGGGAGAGGAGACCCAGTACTTC